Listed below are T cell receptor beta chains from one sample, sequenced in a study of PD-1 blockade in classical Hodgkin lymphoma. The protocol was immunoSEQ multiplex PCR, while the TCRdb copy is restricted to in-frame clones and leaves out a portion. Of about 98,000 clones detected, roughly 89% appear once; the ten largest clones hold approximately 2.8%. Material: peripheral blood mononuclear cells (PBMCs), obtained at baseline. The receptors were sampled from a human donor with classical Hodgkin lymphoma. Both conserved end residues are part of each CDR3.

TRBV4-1	CASSQRGPIPTDYGYTF
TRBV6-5	CASSYNSGKEYF
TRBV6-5	CASSYVGMSYEQYF
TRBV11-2	CASSLGGGGSYGYTF
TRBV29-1	CSVAPSGSRDTQYF
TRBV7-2	CASSLALGFYEQYF
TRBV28	CASSLSAPTVEAFF
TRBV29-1	CSVGQGVPGELFF
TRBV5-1	CASSLGRRDMLNQETQYF
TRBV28	CASSMDRVLYEQYF
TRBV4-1	CASSQDPRLAGVYEQYF
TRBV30	CAWSVHRNEQFF
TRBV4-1	CASSRGGTTNTEAFF
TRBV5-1	CASSLDGRSGNTIYF
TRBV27	CASSPPPYNEQFF
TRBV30	CAWSGPFQGSRYEQFF
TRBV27	CASSNRTVNTEAFF
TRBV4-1	CASSQETAYNEQFF
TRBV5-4	CASSFSGRASRQQYF
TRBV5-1	CASSFSATYEQYF
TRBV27	CASSLVRDLQPQHF
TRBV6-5	CASSYADLSGAFF
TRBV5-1	CASSWGLDTNEQFF
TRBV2	CASSRSPTGELFF
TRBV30	CAWSGGASGNTIYF
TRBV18	CASSPAGYEQYF
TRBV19	CASSGDSGLAGPQGELFF
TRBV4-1	CASSQEVDYYGYTF
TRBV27	CASSLSPDEQFF